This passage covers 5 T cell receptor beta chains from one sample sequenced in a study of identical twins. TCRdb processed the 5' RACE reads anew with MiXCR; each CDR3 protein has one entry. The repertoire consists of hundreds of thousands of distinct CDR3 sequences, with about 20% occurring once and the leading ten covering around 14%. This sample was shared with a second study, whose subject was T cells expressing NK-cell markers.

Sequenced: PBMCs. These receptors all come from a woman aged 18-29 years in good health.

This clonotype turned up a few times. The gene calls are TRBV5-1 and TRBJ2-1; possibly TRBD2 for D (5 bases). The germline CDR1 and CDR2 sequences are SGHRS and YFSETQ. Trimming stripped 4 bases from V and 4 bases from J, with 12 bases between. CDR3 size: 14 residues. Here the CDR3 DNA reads TGCGCCAGCAGCGGACTGGACTCTTACAATGAGCAGTTCTTC. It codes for CASSGLDSYNEQFF.

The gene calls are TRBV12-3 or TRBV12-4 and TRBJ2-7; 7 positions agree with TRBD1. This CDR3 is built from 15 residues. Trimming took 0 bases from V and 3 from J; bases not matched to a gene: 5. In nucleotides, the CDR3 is TGTGCCAGCAGTTTAGCGTCGCAGGGGGTCTACGAGCAGTACTTC. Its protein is CASSLASQGVYEQYF.

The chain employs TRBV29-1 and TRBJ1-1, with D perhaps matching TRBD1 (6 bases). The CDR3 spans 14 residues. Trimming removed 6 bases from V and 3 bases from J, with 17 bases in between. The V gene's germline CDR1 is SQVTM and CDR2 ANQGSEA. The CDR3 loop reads CSVDLRGGDTEAFF. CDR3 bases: TGCAGCGTGGACTTACGAGGGGGGGACACTGAAGCTTTCTTT.

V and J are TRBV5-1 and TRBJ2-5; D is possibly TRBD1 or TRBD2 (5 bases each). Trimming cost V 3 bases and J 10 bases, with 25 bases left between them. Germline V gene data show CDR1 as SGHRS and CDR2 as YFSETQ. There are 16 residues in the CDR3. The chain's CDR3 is CASSWTRTEEVGVQYF. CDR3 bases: TGCGCCAGCAGCTGGACAAGGACGGAGGAGGTGGGGGTCCAGTACTTC.

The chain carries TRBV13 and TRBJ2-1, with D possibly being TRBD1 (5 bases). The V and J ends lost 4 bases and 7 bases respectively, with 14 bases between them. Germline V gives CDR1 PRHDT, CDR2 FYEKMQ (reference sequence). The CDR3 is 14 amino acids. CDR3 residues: CASSWPRVRNEQFF. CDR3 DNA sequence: TGTGCCAGCAGCTGGCCCAGGGTTAGGAATGAGCAGTTCTTC.